These T cell receptor beta chains were read from a single sample in a study of shared clonotypes between healthy human individuals. The assay was immunoSEQ multiplex PCR, and TCRdb's table has in-frame clones only and misses some. The data show about 87,000 clones, with around half seen just once and about 16% held by the top ten. Sequenced: PBMCs. The receptor source for this set is a woman in her forties in good health. Some clones in this sample may be carry-over from other donors' samples. Both conserved end residues are part of each CDR3. The D gene is left open where the match is weak. Not all rows give a size; the values are once, few, many and, for expanded clones, a class.

TRBV27	many	TRBJ2-5	NA	TGTGCCAGCAGTCCCAACTACCAAGAGACCCAGTACTTC	CASSPNYQETQYF
TRBV28	many	TRBJ1-4	NA	TGTGCCAGCAGTTTAGATGAAAAACTGTTTTTT	CASSLDEKLFF
TRBV30	many	TRBJ2-1	TRBD2	TGTGCCTGGAGAACGGGACTAGCGGACAATGAGCAGTTCTTC	CAWRTGLADNEQFF
TRBV5-1	many	TRBJ2-5	NA	TGCGCCAGCAGCCATGGGCAGCAAGAGACCCAGTACTTC	CASSHGQQETQYF
TRBV15	NA	TRBJ2-7	NA	TGTGCCACCAGCAGAGAGGTCAGGGCCGAGCAGTACTTC	CATSREVRAEQYF
TRBV29-1	many	TRBJ1-4	NA	TGCAGCGCTACACCGGCGGCTAATGAAAAACTGTTTTTT	CSATPAANEKLFF
TRBV15	NA	TRBJ2-7	NA	TGTGCCACCAGTCCTAACCCCCCAGGGTACAACTCCTACGAGCAGTACTTC	CATSPNPPGYNSYEQYF
TRBV7-9	NA	TRBJ1-4	TRBD1	TGTGCCAGCAGGGGACAGGGGGCACTGTTTTTT	CASRGQGALFF
TRBV1	NA	TRBJ2-1	NA	TGCACCAGCAGCCAACATAGCGGGAGGAGGTACAATGAGCAGTTCTTC	CTSSQHSGRRYNEQFF
TRBV5-1	many	TRBJ2-7	TRBD1	TGCGCCAGCAGCTTGGGACAGGGGACTGAGCAGTACTTC	CASSLGQGTEQYF
TRBV7-9	NA	TRBJ2-2	TRBD2	TGTGCCAGCGTCAAAGGCCTAGCGGTCAACACCGGGGAGCTGTTTTTT	CASVKGLAVNTGELFF
TRBV2	many	TRBJ2-1	TRBD1	TGTGCCAGCAGTAGGGACAGGTACAATGAGCAGTTCTTC	CASSRDRYNEQFF
TRBV6-5	NA	TRBJ1-2	NA	TGTGCCAGCTGGGGGTATGGCTACACCTTC	CASWGYGYTF
TRBV6-5	many	TRBJ2-7	NA	TGTGCCAGCAGTTACTCGGGGCAGGGTTTGGCCTACGAGCAGTACTTC	CASSYSGQGLAYEQYF
TRBV5-1	few	TRBJ2-1	TRBD1	TGCGCCAGCAATTCGCGACAGGGGAATGAGCAGTTCTTC	CASNSRQGNEQFF
TRBV2	many	TRBJ2-7	NA	TGTGCCAGCACCAGCCTGGGGGCGGTCAGCTCCTACGAGCAGTACTTC	CASTSLGAVSSYEQYF
TRBV2	NA	TRBJ1-2	NA	TGTGCCAGCGTCGACGGAGCCACTTTGTATGGCTACACCTTC	CASVDGATLYGYTF
TRBV18	NA	TRBJ1-1	TRBD1	TGTGCCAGCTCACTCACGGACAGGCTGAACACTGAAGCTTTCTTT	CASSLTDRLNTEAFF
TRBV2	NA	TRBJ2-7	NA	TGTGCCAGCGCACTCCTACTAGGGCCCTACGAGCAGTACTTC	CASALLLGPYEQYF
TRBV7-9	few	TRBJ2-7	NA	TGTGCCAGCAGCTTAGATGGGACCTCCTACGAGCAGTACTTC	CASSLDGTSYEQYF
TRBV4-1	few	TRBJ2-5	NA	TGCGCCAGCGGCCCCGAGGGTGGGGGAGGAGAGACCCAGTACTTC	CASGPEGGGGETQYF
TRBV28	many	TRBJ2-7	NA	TGTGCCAGCAGTGAGACAGACTACGAGCAGTACTTC	CASSETDYEQYF
TRBV6-5	NA	TRBJ1-2	NA	TGTGCCGGAGCAGCGGGGGGAGGTGAAGGCTACACCTTC	CAGAAGGGEGYTF
TRBV5-1	NA	TRBJ2-1	TRBD2	TGCGCCAGCAGCTTGGGGACTAGCGGGAGAAAGAGTGAGCAGTTCTTC	CASSLGTSGRKSEQFF
TRBV4-2	few	TRBJ2-1	NA	TGTGCCAGCAGCCACCCCCGTCCGACGGGGGCGAAGTGGCTAGCGGAGCCCGGGGGGAATGAGCAGTTCTTC	CASSHPRPTGAKWLAEPGGNEQFF
TRBV7-3	many	TRBJ1-1	TRBD1	TGTGCCAGCAGTCTGGACAGGGTGAACACTGAAGCTTTCTTT	CASSLDRVNTEAFF
TRBV27	NA	TRBJ1-1	NA	TGTGCCAGCAGTTTGGAAGAGGACACTGAAGCTTTCTTT	CASSLEEDTEAFF